This T cell receptor (beta chain) was identified during a study of cytomegalovirus exposure and HLA in healthy donors. Remarks on this clone: What it recognizes is unknown.

Use of 60 Vbeta and 13 Jbeta primers characterized the PCR. Repertoires were generated with immunoSEQ multiplex PCR, while TCRdb's copy carries only in-frame clones and drops some. In the table there are about 180,000 clones, more than 60% of which are singletons. Trimming took 2 bases from V and 2 from J; bases not matched to a gene: 9. Germline CDR1 and CDR2: MNHNS and SASEGT. This CDR3 has 18 amino acids. Study-wide results and caveats: The study dropped some indistinguishable V segments, TRBV6-2 and TRBV6-3 among them.

J is TRBJ2-1 and V is TRBV6-1, with 10 bases lining up with TRBD2. This clonotype originated in a man aged 18 to 30 in good health and CMV-seronegative. The sequenced sample consisted of PBMCs. CDR3 coding DNA: TGTGCCAGCAGTGAACAAATGAGCGGGAGGGCCCCCTACAATGAGCAGTTCTTC. Its translation: CASSEQMSGRAPYNEQFF.